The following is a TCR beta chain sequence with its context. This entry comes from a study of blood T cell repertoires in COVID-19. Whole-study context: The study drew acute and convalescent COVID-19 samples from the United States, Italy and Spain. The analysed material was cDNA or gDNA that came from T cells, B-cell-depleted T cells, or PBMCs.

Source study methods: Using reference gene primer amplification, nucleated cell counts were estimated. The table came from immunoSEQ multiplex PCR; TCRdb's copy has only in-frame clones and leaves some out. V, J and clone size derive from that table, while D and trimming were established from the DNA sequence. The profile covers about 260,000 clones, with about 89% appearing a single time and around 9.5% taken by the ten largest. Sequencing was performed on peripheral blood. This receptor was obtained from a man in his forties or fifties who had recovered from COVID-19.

The CDR3 sequence: CSATEARGGYTF. The CDR3 bases are TGCAGCGCCACAGAGGCGCGGGGTGGCTACACCTTC. V is TRBV29-1 and J is TRBJ1-2; D is undetermined. The V end was cut by 7 bases, the J end by 7 bases, with 16 bases between. The CDR3 is made up of 12 amino acids. Germline V gene sequence: CDR1 SQVTM, CDR2 ANQGSEA.